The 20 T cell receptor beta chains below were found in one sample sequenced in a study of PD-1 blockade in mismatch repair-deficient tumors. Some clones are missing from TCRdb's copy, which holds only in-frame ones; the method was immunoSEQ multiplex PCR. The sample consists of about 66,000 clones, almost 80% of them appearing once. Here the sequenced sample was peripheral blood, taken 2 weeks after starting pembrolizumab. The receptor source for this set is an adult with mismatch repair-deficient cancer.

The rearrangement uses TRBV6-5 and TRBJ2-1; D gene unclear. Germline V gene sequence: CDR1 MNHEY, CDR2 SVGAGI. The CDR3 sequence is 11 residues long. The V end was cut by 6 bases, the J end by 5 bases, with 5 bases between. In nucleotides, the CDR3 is TGTGCCAGCAGCCGGGACAATGAGCAGTTCTTC. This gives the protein CASSRDNEQFF.

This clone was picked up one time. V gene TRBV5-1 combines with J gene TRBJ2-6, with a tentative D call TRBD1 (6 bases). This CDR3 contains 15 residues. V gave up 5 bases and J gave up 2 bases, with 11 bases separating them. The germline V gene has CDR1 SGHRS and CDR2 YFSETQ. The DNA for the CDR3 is TGCGCCAGCAGTTACACAGGGACTGGGGCCAACGTCCTGACTTTC. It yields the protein CASSYTGTGANVLTF.

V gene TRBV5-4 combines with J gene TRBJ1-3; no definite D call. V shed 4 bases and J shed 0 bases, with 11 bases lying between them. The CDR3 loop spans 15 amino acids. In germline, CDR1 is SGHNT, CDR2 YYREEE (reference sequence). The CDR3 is CASSPTVSSGNTIYF. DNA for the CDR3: TGTGCCAGCAGCCCCACAGTGTCCTCTGGAAACACCATATATTTT.

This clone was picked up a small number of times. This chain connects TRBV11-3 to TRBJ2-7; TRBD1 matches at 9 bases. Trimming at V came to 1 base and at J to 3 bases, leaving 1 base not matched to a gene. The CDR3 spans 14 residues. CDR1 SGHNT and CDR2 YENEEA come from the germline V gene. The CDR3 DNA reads TGTGCCAGCAGCTTAGGGGGACAGGGCTACGAGCAGTACTTC. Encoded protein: CASSLGGQGYEQYF. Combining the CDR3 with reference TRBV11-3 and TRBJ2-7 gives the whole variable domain EAGVVQSPRYKIIEKKQPVAFWCNPISGHNTLYWYLQNLGQGPELLIRYENEEAVDDSQLPKDRFSAERLKGVDSTLKIQPAELGDSAVYLCASSLGGQGYEQYFGPGTRLTVT.

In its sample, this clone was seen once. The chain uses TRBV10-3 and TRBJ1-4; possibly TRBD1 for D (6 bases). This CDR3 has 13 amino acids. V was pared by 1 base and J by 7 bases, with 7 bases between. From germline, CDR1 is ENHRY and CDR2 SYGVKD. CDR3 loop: CAISEFRGEKLFF. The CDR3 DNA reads TGTGCCATCAGTGAGTTCAGGGGTGAAAAACTGTTTTTT.

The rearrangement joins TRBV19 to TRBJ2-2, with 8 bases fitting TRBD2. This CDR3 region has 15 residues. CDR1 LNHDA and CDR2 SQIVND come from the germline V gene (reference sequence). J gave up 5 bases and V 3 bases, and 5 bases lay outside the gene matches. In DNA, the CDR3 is TGTGCCAGTAGTATGGGGCTAGCGGGTACCGGGGAGCTGTTTTTT. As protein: CASSMGLAGTGELFF. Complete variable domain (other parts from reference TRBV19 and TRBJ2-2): DGGITQSPKYLFRKEGQNVTLSCEQNLNHDAMYWYRQDPGQGLRLIYYSQIVNDFQKGDIAEGYSVSREKKESFPLTVTSAQKNPTAFYLCASSMGLAGTGELFFGEGSRLTVL.

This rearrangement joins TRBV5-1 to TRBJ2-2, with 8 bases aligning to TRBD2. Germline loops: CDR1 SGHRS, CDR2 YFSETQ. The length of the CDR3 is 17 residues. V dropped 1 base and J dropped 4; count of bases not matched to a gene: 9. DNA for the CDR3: TGCGCCAGCAGCTTGTCGTTTTCCGGGACTAGCACCGGGGAGCTGTTTTTT. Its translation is CASSLSFSGTSTGELFF. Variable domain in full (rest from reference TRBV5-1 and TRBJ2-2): KAGVTQTPRYLIKTRGQQVTLSCSPISGHRSVSWYQQTPGQGLQFLFEYFSETQRNKGNFPGRFSGRQFSNSRSEMNVSTLELGDSALYLCASSLSFSGTSTGELFFGEGSRLTVL.

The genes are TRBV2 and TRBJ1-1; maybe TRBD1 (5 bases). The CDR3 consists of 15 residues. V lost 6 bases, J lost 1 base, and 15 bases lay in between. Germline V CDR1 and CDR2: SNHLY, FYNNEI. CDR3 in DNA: TGTGCCAGCAGCGACGGACACCTGACGAACACTGAAGCTTTCTTT. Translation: CASSDGHLTNTEAFF.

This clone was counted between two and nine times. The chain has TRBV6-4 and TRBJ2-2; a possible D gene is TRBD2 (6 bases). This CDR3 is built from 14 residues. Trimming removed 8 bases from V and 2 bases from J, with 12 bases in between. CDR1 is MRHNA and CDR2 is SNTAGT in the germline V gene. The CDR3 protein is CASGAGRNTGELFF. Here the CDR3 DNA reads TGTGCCAGCGGCGCGGGAAGAAACACCGGGGAGCTGTTTTTT.

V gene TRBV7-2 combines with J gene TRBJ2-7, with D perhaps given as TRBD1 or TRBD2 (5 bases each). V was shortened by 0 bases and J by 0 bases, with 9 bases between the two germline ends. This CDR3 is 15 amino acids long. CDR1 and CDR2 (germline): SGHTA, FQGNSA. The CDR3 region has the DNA TGTGCCAGCAGCTTAGCCGGGACCGACTCCTACGAGCAGTACTTC. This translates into CASSLAGTDSYEQYF. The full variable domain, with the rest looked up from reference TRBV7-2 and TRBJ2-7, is GAGVSQSPSNKVTEKGKDVELRCDPISGHTALYWYRQSLGQGLEFLIYFQGNSAPDKSGLPSDRFSAERTGGSVSTLTIQRTQQEDSAVYLCASSLAGTDSYEQYFGPGTRLTVT.

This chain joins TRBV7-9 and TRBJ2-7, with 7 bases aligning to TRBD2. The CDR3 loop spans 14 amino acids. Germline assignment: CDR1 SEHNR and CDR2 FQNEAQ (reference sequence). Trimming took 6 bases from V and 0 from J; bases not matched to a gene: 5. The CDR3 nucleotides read TGTGCCAGCAGACTGAGCGGGATCTCCTACGAGCAGTACTTC. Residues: CASRLSGISYEQYF.

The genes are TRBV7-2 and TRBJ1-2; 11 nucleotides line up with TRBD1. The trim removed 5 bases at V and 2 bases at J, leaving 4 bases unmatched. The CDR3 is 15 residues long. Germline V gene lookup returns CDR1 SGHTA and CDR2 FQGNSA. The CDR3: CASSPGQGANYGYTF. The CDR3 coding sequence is TGTGCCAGCAGCCCAGGACAGGGGGCGAACTATGGCTACACCTTC.

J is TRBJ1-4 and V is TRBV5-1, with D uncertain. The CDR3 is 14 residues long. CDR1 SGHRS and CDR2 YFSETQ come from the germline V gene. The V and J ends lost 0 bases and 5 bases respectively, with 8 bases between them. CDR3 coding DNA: TGCGCCAGCAGCTTGGAACAGAGGAATGAAAAACTGTTTTTT. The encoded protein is CASSLEQRNEKLFF.

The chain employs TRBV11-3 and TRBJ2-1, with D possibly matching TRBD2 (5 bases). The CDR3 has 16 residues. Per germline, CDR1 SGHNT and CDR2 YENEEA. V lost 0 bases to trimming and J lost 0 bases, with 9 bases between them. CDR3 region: CASSLDSGNSYNEQFF. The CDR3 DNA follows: TGTGCCAGCAGCTTAGATTCCGGGAACTCCTACAATGAGCAGTTCTTC. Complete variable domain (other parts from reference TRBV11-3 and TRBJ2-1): EAGVVQSPRYKIIEKKQPVAFWCNPISGHNTLYWYLQNLGQGPELLIRYENEEAVDDSQLPKDRFSAERLKGVDSTLKIQPAELGDSAVYLCASSLDSGNSYNEQFFGPGTRLTVL.

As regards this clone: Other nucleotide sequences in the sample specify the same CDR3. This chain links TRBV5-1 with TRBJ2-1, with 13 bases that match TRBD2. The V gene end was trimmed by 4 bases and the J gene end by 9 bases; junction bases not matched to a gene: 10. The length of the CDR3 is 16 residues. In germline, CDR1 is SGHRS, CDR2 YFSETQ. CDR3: CASSATSGRAIGEQFF. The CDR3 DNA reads TGCGCCAGCAGCGCCACTAGCGGGAGGGCCATCGGTGAGCAGTTCTTC. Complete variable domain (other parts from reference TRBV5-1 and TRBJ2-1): KAGVTQTPRYLIKTRGQQVTLSCSPISGHRSVSWYQQTPGQGLQFLFEYFSETQRNKGNFPGRFSGRQFSNSRSEMNVSTLELGDSALYLCASSATSGRAIGEQFFGPGTRLTVL.

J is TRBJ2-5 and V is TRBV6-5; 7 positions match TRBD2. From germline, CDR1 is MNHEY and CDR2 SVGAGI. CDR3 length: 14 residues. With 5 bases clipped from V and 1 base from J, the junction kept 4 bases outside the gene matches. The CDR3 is CASSQGLPQETQYF. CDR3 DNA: TGTGCCAGCAGTCAGGGACTACCCCAAGAGACCCAGTACTTC.

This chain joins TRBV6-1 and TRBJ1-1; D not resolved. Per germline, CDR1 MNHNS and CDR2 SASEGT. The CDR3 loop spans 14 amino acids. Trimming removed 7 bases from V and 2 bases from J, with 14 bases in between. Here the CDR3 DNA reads TGTGCCAGCACCGTACTACAGTTAAACACTGAAGCTTTCTTT. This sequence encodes CASTVLQLNTEAFF.

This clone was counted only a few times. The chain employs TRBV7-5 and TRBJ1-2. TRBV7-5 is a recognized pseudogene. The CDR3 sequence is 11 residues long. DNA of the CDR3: TGTGCCAGAAGCTTGAACTATGGCTACACCTTC. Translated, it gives CARSLNYGYTF.

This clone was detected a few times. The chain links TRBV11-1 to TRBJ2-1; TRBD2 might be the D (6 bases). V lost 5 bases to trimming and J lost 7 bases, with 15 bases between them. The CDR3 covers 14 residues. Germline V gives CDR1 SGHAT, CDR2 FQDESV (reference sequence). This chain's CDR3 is CASSPVGGSNEQFF. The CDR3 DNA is TGTGCCAGCAGCCCGGTGGGGGGATCGAATGAGCAGTTCTTC.

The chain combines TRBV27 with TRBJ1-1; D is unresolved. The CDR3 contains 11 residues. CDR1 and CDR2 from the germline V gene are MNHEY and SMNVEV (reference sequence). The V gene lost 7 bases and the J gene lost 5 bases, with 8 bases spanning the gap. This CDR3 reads CASTGRTEAFF. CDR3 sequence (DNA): TGTGCCAGCACGGGTCGAACTGAAGCTTTCTTT.